The sequence of this TCR beta chain was determined in a study of regulatory T cells in long-lasting Graves disease. The CDR3 runs to 13 residues. The ends were cut back, 7 bases at V and 6 bases at J, with 14 bases in the middle. Germline CDR1 and CDR2: MDHEN and SYDVKM. In building TCR beta libraries, iRepertoire HTBI primers were used together with Arm-PCR of CDR3 regions. TCRdb reanalysed the multiplex PCR reads using MiXCR and keeps one entry per CDR3 protein. Among about 460,000 distinct CDR3 sequences, 20% to 25% were seen once, and the ten largest hold around 14%. This sample's time point: persistent/refractory GD, antithyroid drugs over 5 years with positive TRAb. Making the TCR library involved RNA that had been extracted from PBMCs.

The chain has TRBV28 and TRBJ2-3, with D perhaps TRBD2 (5 bases). The sequence was collected from a female donor with Graves disease. Sequencing used peripheral blood mononuclear cells (PBMCs), obtained when the disease was refractory, from a patient treated with antithyroid drugs. The CDR3 is CASTRWGEDTQYF. CDR3 DNA sequence: TGTGCCAGCACCCGGTGGGGAGAGGATACGCAGTATTTT.